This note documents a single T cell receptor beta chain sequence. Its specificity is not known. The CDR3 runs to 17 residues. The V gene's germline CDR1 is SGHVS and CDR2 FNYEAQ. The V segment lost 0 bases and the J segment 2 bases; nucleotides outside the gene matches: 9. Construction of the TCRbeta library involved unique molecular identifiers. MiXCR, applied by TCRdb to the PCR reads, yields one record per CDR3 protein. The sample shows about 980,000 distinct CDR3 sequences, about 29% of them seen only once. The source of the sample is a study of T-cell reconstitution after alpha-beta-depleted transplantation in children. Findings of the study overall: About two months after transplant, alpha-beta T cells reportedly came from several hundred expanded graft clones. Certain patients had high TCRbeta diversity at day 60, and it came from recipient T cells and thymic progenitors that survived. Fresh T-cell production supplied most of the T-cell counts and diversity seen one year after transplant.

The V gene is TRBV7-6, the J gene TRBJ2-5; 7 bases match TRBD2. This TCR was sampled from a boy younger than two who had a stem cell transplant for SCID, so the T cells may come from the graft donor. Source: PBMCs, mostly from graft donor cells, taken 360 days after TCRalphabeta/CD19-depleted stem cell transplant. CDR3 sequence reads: CASSLAGGGGLQETQYF. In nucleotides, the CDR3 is TGTGCCAGCAGCTTAGCCGGAGGTGGGGGACTACAAGAGACCCAGTACTTC.